What follows describes a single T cell receptor (beta chain). The CDR3 is 15 residues long. Trimming took off 9 bases at V and 0 bases at J, with 15 bases between the two ends. Looked up from germline, CDR1 is LNHDA and CDR2 is SQIVND (reference sequence). Libraries were prepared by immunoSEQ multiplex PCR; TCRdb keeps only in-frame clonotypes and omits some of them. The table includes 250,000 to 350,000 clones, around 86% detected once. The sample belongs to a study of blood T cell repertoires in COVID-19. About the study: Researchers got acute and convalescent COVID-19 samples from the United States, Italy and Spain.

The V call is TRBV19, the J call TRBJ1-3; D gene ambiguous. Sequencing was carried out using peripheral blood. The source of this sequence is a woman aged 25 to 39 with active or convalescent COVID-19. For the CDR3, the DNA is TGTGCCAGCCTCCGTAGCCGGGGCTCTGGAAACACCATATATTTT. This codes for CASLRSRGSGNTIYF.